This T cell receptor (beta chain) was recovered during a study of CD8 T cells in ankylosing spondylitis. Study observations and caveats: In synovial fluid and blood from reactive arthritis, some motif variants were previously reported.

Each CDR3 protein gets one entry after TCRdb re-called the 5' RACE reads with MiXCR. The table records some 26,000 distinct CDR3 sequences, about a sixth of them present only once. This clonotype has only a few counts. Its antigen is as yet unknown. The CDR3 is 15 amino acids. Trimming took 2 bases from V and 7 from J, leaving 15 bases between them. The V gene's germline CDR1 is MDHEN and CDR2 SYDVKM. The rearrangement uses TRBV28 and TRBJ2-4; D ambiguous. The TCR sequence derives from a male donor with ankylosing spondylitis or in good health (not recorded which). The sequenced sample was blood. The CDR3 bases are TGTGCCAGCAGTTTACCCTTGGGCGGTCTGAACATTCAGTACTTC. Translation: CASSLPLGGLNIQYF.